These 29 T cell receptor beta chains were sequenced from one sample in a study of shared clonotypes between healthy human individuals. Profiled with immunoSEQ multiplex PCR; TCRdb holds only in-frame clones, not every one. The sample shows approximately 940,000 clones, around 80% of them seen only once. The sequenced material came from memory CD4+ T cells sorted from blood. The subset is: CD45RA-negative fraction. Source of these receptors: a man younger than 30 in good health.

The chain has TRBV5-4 and TRBJ1-1, with 11 nucleotides matching TRBD1. The CDR3 sequence is 15 residues long. Germline V gene sequence: CDR1 SGHNT, CDR2 YYREEE (reference sequence). J gave up 4 bases and V 4 bases, and 6 bases lay outside the gene matches. The CDR3 nucleotides read TGTGCCAGCAGCCCGAGGACAGGGGGCTCCACTGAAGCTTTCTTT. Amino acid sequence: CASSPRTGGSTEAFF.

The sample holds one count of this clone. The chain is built from TRBV30 and TRBJ1-4, with TRBD1 as a possible D gene (5 bases). The V gene lost 6 bases and the J gene lost 7 bases, with 9 bases spanning the gap. Germline loops: CDR1 GTSNPN, CDR2 SVGIG (reference sequence). The CDR3 is made up of 11 amino acids. CDR3 in amino acids: CACWGGEKLFF. DNA for the CDR3: TGTGCCTGCTGGGGGGGTGAAAAACTGTTTTTT.

This clone appeared a few times. The rearrangement joins TRBV13 to TRBJ2-3; 11 bases are shared with TRBD2. Unmatched junction bases numbered 9, after V lost 5 bases and J lost 5 bases. The CDR3 length is 16 residues. Germline lookup yields CDR1 PRHDT and CDR2 FYEKMQ (reference sequence). The CDR3 loop reads CASSMILAGVEDTQYF. The CDR3 DNA sequence: TGTGCCAGCAGCATGATACTAGCGGGGGTAGAAGATACGCAGTATTTT. Full variable domain (missing parts from reference TRBV13 and TRBJ2-3): AAGVIQSPRHLIKEKRETATLKCYPIPRHDTVYWYQQGPGQDPQFLISFYEKMQSDKGSIPDRFSAQQFSDYHSELNMSSLELGDSALYFCASSMILAGVEDTQYFGPGTRLTVL.

The table lists this clone with a count of one. This chain uses TRBV10-3 with TRBJ1-3; D is unresolved. CDR3 length: 15 amino acids. The germline CDR1 and CDR2 sequences are ENHRY and SYGVKD. Trimming stripped 3 bases from V and 0 bases from J, with 9 bases between. CDR3 DNA sequence: TGTGCCATCAGTGACAGGACCCCCTCTGGAAACACCATATATTTT. This encodes CAISDRTPSGNTIYF.

CDR3 sequence reads: CAWMAGGNSPLHF. The CDR3 DNA sequence: TGTGCCTGGATGGCAGGGGGAAATTCACCCCTCCACTTT. J is TRBJ1-6 and V is TRBV30; TRBD1 matches 7 bases. The germline V gene encodes CDR1 GTSNPN and CDR2 SVGIG (reference sequence). With 4 bases clipped from V and 7 bases from J, the junction kept 4 bases outside the gene matches. This CDR3 contains 13 residues.

The rearrangement links TRBV10-3 to TRBJ2-7, with 13 nucleotides matching TRBD2. Germline CDR1 reads ENHRY; CDR2 reads SYGVKD. Germline trimming cut 6 bases from V and 2 bases from J; bases unmatched to any gene: 1. This CDR3 comprises 14 residues. The chain's CDR3 is CAIRTSGGTYEQYF. The CDR3 DNA reads TGTGCCATCAGGACTAGCGGGGGGACCTACGAGCAGTACTTC.

The chain carries TRBV7-6 and TRBJ2-1; the match to TRBD2 covers 10 bases. The CDR3 spans 16 residues. Germline loops: CDR1 SGHVS, CDR2 FNYEAQ. Trimming took 0 bases from V and 8 from J; bases not matched to a gene: 7. The CDR3 loop reads CASSLAGGLAWDEQFF. Written as DNA, the CDR3 is TGTGCCAGCAGCTTAGCGGGGGGACTAGCGTGGGATGAGCAGTTCTTC. The whole variable domain, filled in from reference TRBV7-6 and TRBJ2-1, reads GAGVSQSPRYKVTKRGQDVALRCDPISGHVSLYWYRQALGQGPEFLTYFNYEAQQDKSGLPNDRFSAERPEGSISTLTIQRTEQRDSAMYRCASSLAGGLAWDEQFFGPGTRLTVL.

V gene TRBV20-1 combines with J gene TRBJ2-5; possible D gene TRBD2, 6 bases. V was clipped by 6 bases and J by 7 bases, with 12 bases between them. CDR3 length: 11 residues. The germline V gene has CDR1 DFQATT and CDR2 SNEGSKA (reference sequence). CDR3 residues: CSAPAGVTQYF. The CDR3 nucleotides are TGCAGTGCCCCAGCGGGTGTGACCCAGTACTTC.

V usage is TRBV7-2 and J usage is TRBJ2-3; 7 nucleotides agree with TRBD1. Trimming removed 5 bases from V and 2 bases from J; junction bases left unmatched: 10. Germline lookup yields CDR1 SGHTA and CDR2 FQGNSA. The CDR3 has 16 amino acids. The CDR3 spells CASSGRQGSITDTQYF. CDR3 DNA sequence: TGTGCCAGCAGCGGCAGACAGGGTTCTATCACAGATACGCAGTATTTT.

This chain connects TRBV19 to TRBJ2-5; 9 nucleotides match TRBD2. With 6 bases clipped from V and 7 bases from J, the junction kept 9 bases outside the gene matches. CDR3 size: 14 residues. Per germline, CDR1 LNHDA and CDR2 SQIVND (reference sequence). The DNA for the CDR3 is TGTGCCAGTAGCCCTAGCGGGGACAAAAGGACCCAGTACTTC. Encoded protein: CASSPSGDKRTQYF. Complete variable domain (other parts from reference TRBV19 and TRBJ2-5): DGGITQSPKYLFRKEGQNVTLSCEQNLNHDAMYWYRQDPGQGLRLIYYSQIVNDFQKGDIAEGYSVSREKKESFPLTVTSAQKNPTAFYLCASSPSGDKRTQYFGPGTRLLVL.

The chain joins TRBV4-1 to TRBJ2-3, with 11 bases lining up with TRBD2. The CDR3 has 20 residues. Trimming removed 1 base from V and 4 bases from J; junction bases left unmatched: 16. Germline V gives CDR1 MGHRA, CDR2 YSYEKL. The CDR3 region has the DNA TGCGCCAGCAGCCAAGCCCCTTATATCCCACTAGCGGGGGTGTCAGATACGCAGTATTTT. This translates into CASSQAPYIPLAGVSDTQYF.

The genes are TRBV2 and TRBJ2-7, with D perhaps matching TRBD1 (6 bases). Germline lookup yields CDR1 SNHLY and CDR2 FYNNEI. CDR3 size: 15 residues. The ends were cut back, 2 bases at V and 2 bases at J, with 13 bases in the middle. The CDR3: CASSERGSITYEQYF. DNA of the CDR3: TGTGCCAGCAGTGAAAGGGGGTCAATTACCTACGAGCAGTACTTC.

This clone showed up just once. The chain carries TRBV5-1 and TRBJ2-1; no clear D gene. The CDR3 spans 12 residues. Per the germline V gene, CDR1 is SGHRS and CDR2 is YFSETQ. V gave up 0 bases and J gave up 5 bases, with 3 bases separating them. CDR3 sequence: CASSLGNNEQFF. In nucleotides, the CDR3 is TGCGCCAGCAGCTTGGGGAACAATGAGCAGTTCTTC.

The genes are TRBV14 and TRBJ2-1; no firm D call. The CDR3 has 14 residues. Germline V lookup: CDR1 SGHDN, CDR2 FVKESK. The V and J ends lost 1 base and 6 bases respectively, with 10 bases between them. Here the CDR3 reads CASSQGLTSNEQFF. DNA for the CDR3: TGTGCCAGCAGCCAAGGGCTCACTTCCAATGAGCAGTTCTTC.

In its sample, this clone was seen once. CDR3 amino acids: CASSQGTSLNSQETQYF. CDR3 in DNA: TGTGCCAGCAGCCAGGGGACTTCTCTAAATAGCCAAGAGACCCAGTACTTC. V is TRBV11-1 and J is TRBJ2-5; TRBD1 or TRBD2 may be the D gene (6 bases each). The CDR3 has 17 amino acids. CDR1 and CDR2 (germline): SGHAT, FQDESV (reference sequence). Trimming pared 5 bases from V and 1 base from J, leaving 20 bases between. The full variable domain, completed using reference TRBV11-1 and TRBJ2-5, is EAEVAQSPRYKITEKSQAVAFWCDPISGHATLYWYRQILGQGPELLVQFQDESVVDDSQLPKDRFSAERLKGVDSTLKIQPAELGDSAMYLCASSQGTSLNSQETQYFGPGTRLLVL.

V and J are TRBV15 and TRBJ2-6; D unclear. The length of the CDR3 is 18 residues. V dropped 5 bases and J dropped 0 bases, with 17 bases sitting between them. Germline V gene sequence: CDR1 LNHNV, CDR2 YYDKDF (reference sequence). CDR3 loop: CATSGPLDHSSGANVLTF. CDR3 nucleotide sequence: TGTGCCACCAGCGGGCCTTTGGACCACTCCTCTGGGGCCAACGTCCTGACTTTC. Filled out from reference TRBV15 and TRBJ2-6, the complete variable domain reads DAMVIQNPRYQVTQFGKPVTLSCSQTLNHNVMYWYQQKSSQAPKLLFHYYDKDFNNEADTPDNFQSRRPNTSFCFLDIRSPGLGDTAMYLCATSGPLDHSSGANVLTFGAGSRLTVL.

This sequence joins TRBV5-5 and TRBJ2-5; a weak D match, TRBD1 (6 bases). V gave up 6 bases and J gave up 4 bases, with 16 bases separating them. The CDR3 extends over 14 amino acids. Germline V CDR1 and CDR2: SGHKS, YYEKEE (reference sequence). The CDR3 nucleotides are TGTGCCAGCACGATCAGGGGCGAAGGAGAGACCCAGTACTTC. Translation gives CASTIRGEGETQYF.

The rearrangement uses TRBV9 and TRBJ1-1; TRBD1 might be the D (5 bases). This CDR3 is 16 amino acids long. Germline V gene data show CDR1 as SGDLS and CDR2 as YYNGEE. V dropped 3 bases and J dropped 5 bases, with 20 bases sitting between them. This chain's CDR3 is CASSAPPQAVRTEAFF. The CDR3 nucleotides are TGTGCCAGCAGCGCCCCCCCACAGGCAGTAAGGACTGAAGCTTTCTTT.

The V and J genes are TRBV19 and TRBJ2-1; the D call may be TRBD1 or TRBD2 (5 bases each). The V gene lost 4 bases and the J gene lost 2 bases, with 12 bases spanning the gap. The V gene's germline CDR1 is LNHDA and CDR2 SQIVND (reference sequence). CDR3 length: 15 amino acids. DNA for the CDR3: TGTGCCAGTAGTACCGAGGGACGGACCTACAATGAGCAGTTCTTC. Its protein is CASSTEGRTYNEQFF. Looking up the rest from reference TRBV19 and TRBJ2-1 gives the full variable domain: DGGITQSPKYLFRKEGQNVTLSCEQNLNHDAMYWYRQDPGQGLRLIYYSQIVNDFQKGDIAEGYSVSREKKESFPLTVTSAQKNPTAFYLCASSTEGRTYNEQFFGPGTRLTVL.

The chain couples TRBV11-1 to TRBJ2-7, with a weak D call TRBD2 (5 bases). This CDR3 comprises 15 residues. The V end lost 5 bases, the J end lost 1 base, and 15 bases lay between the germline ends. The V gene's germline CDR1 is SGHAT and CDR2 FQDESV (reference sequence). This CDR3 reads CASSPGLSSSYEQYF. CDR3 nucleotides: TGTGCCAGCAGCCCCGGACTTTCGTCTTCCTACGAGCAGTACTTC. The entire variable domain, with the rest obtained from reference TRBV11-1 and TRBJ2-7, is as follows: EAEVAQSPRYKITEKSQAVAFWCDPISGHATLYWYRQILGQGPELLVQFQDESVVDDSQLPKDRFSAERLKGVDSTLKIQPAELGDSAMYLCASSPGLSSSYEQYFGPGTRLTVT.

V usage is TRBV5-1 and J usage is TRBJ1-4, with a possible D match to TRBD1 (5 bases). The CDR3 is made up of 16 amino acids. The germline V gene has CDR1 SGHRS and CDR2 YFSETQ. Trimming removed 0 bases from V and 3 bases from J, with 12 bases in between. CDR3 bases: TGCGCCAGCAGCTTGGGGCGGGACTACTCTAATGAAAAACTGTTTTTT. Translation gives CASSLGRDYSNEKLFF.

The J gene is TRBJ2-7, the V gene TRBV30; no definite D call. There are 11 residues in the CDR3. V gave up 5 bases and J gave up 7 bases, with 12 bases separating them. Germline V lookup: CDR1 GTSNPN, CDR2 SVGIG (reference sequence). For the CDR3, the DNA is TGTGCCTGGGTTAACCGTATGGAGCAGTACTTC. Translating it yields CAWVNRMEQYF.

Worth noting for this clone: Other DNA variants within this sample encode the same CDR3. The genes are TRBV18 and TRBJ1-1; D may be TRBD1 (5 bases). The length of the CDR3 is 13 residues. CDR1 and CDR2 from the germline V gene are KGHSH and LQKENI. V lost 2 bases, J lost 2 bases, and 6 bases lay in between. CDR3 DNA sequence: TGTGCCAGCTCACCAACAGGCAACACTGAAGCTTTCTTT. Its translation is CASSPTGNTEAFF. Drawing the rest from reference TRBV18 and TRBJ1-1, the complete variable domain is NAGVMQNPRHLVRRRGQEARLRCSPMKGHSHVYWYRQLPEEGLKFMVYLQKENIIDESGMPKERFSAEFPKEGPSILRIQQVVRGDSAAYFCASSPTGNTEAFFGQGTRLTVV.

Only a few counts were recorded for this clone. This chain connects TRBV6-6 to TRBJ2-4; D perhaps matches TRBD2 (6 bases). Germline V gene data show CDR1 as MNHNY and CDR2 as SVGAGI (reference sequence). V was cut by 6 bases and J by 6 bases, with 12 bases left in between. CDR3 size: 13 residues. The CDR3 here is CASRGGARNIQYF. The CDR3 DNA reads TGTGCCAGCAGGGGCGGGGCCCGAAACATTCAGTACTTC.

The genes are TRBV5-1 and TRBJ2-5, with TRBD2 matching over 11 bases. The trim removed 4 bases at V and 4 bases at J, leaving 6 bases unmatched. Germline CDR1 SGHRS, CDR2 YFSETQ. CDR3 length: 15 amino acids. CDR3 amino acids: CASSPSGLAGETQYF. The DNA for the CDR3 is TGCGCCAGCAGCCCCTCTGGACTAGCGGGAGAGACCCAGTACTTC. Full variable domain (rest looked up from reference TRBV5-1 and TRBJ2-5): KAGVTQTPRYLIKTRGQQVTLSCSPISGHRSVSWYQQTPGQGLQFLFEYFSETQRNKGNFPGRFSGRQFSNSRSEMNVSTLELGDSALYLCASSPSGLAGETQYFGPGTRLLVL.

The J gene is TRBJ1-5, the V gene TRBV28; a weak D match, TRBD1 (5 bases). The CDR3 sequence is 16 residues long. Trimming removed 3 bases at V and 3 bases at J, with 15 bases between. Germline-derived CDR1 and CDR2 are MDHEN and SYDVKM. CDR3 amino acids: CASSFPGSGYNQPQHF. In DNA form, the CDR3 reads TGTGCCAGCAGTTTCCCCGGATCAGGGTACAATCAGCCCCAGCATTTT. The variable domain in full, with the rest retrieved from reference TRBV28 and TRBJ1-5, is DVKVTQSSRYLVKRTGEKVFLECVQDMDHENMFWYRQDPGLGLRLIYFSYDVKMKEKGDIPEGYSVSREKKERFSLILESASTNQTSMYLCASSFPGSGYNQPQHFGDGTRLSIL.

The V call is TRBV6-1, the J call TRBJ1-2; D might be TRBD1 (5 bases). Trimming took 7 bases from V and 8 from J, leaving 23 bases between them. Looked up from germline, CDR1 is MNHNS and CDR2 is SASEGT. The CDR3 is 15 residues long. The CDR3 reads CASTSEGQGGKGYTF. The CDR3 bases are TGTGCCAGCACCAGCGAGGGGCAGGGAGGAAAGGGCTACACCTTC.

In the case of this clone: One end of the junction fails to match germline, which may point to a read error. This chain joins TRBV7-7 and TRBJ2-3, with 10 positions matching TRBD2. This CDR3 spans 15 amino acids. Germline V lookup: CDR1 SSHAT, CDR2 FNYEAQ (reference sequence). CDR3 sequence reads: CASSQGLAGTDTQYF. DNA of the CDR3: TGTGCTAGCAGCCAAGGACTAGCGGGCACAGATACGCAGTATTTT.

J is TRBJ2-3 and V is TRBV2; 7 nucleotides align to TRBD1. V trimming: 4 bases; J trimming: 6 bases; junction bases outside the gene matches: 10. CDR1 and CDR2 (germline): SNHLY, FYNNEI. The CDR3 totals 15 residues. CDR3 protein: CASSARDREVDTQYF. The CDR3 DNA follows: TGTGCCAGCAGTGCCCGGGACAGAGAAGTGGATACGCAGTATTTT. The full variable domain, with the rest looked up from reference TRBV2 and TRBJ2-3, is EPEVTQTPSHQVTQMGQEVILRCVPISNHLYFYWYRQILGQKVEFLVSFYNNEISEKSEIFDDQFSVERPDGSNFTLKIRSTKLEDSAMYFCASSARDREVDTQYFGPGTRLTVL.